This T cell receptor beta chain was sequenced during a study of T-cell reconstitution after alpha-beta-depleted transplantation in children. Whole-study results and caveats: A year post-transplant, T-cell counts and diversity derived mostly from newly produced T cells. In patients about two months after transplant, alpha-beta T cells reportedly arose from several hundred expanded graft clones.

Unique molecular identifiers tagged the TCRbeta library. Each CDR3 protein gets one entry after TCRdb re-called the PCR reads with MiXCR. This sample has about 830,000 distinct CDR3 sequences, with under 20% found just once. The length of the CDR3 is 12 residues. The V gene lost 5 bases and the J gene lost 0 bases, with 5 bases spanning the gap. Germline values: CDR1 LGHDT, CDR2 YNNKEL (reference sequence). This clonotype occurred many times. Its antigen is as yet unknown. Sequences were derived from PBMCs, mostly from graft donor cells, sampled 360 days after TCRalphabeta/CD19-depleted stem cell transplant. The TCR sequence derives from a male patient aged 10-17 years who had a stem cell transplant for acute lymphoblastic leukemia, so the T cells may come from the graft donor. The gene calls are TRBV3-1 and TRBJ2-7; no clear D. This CDR3 reads CASSRISYEQYF. The CDR3 region has the DNA TGTGCCAGCAGCAGAATCTCCTACGAGCAGTACTTC.